This TCR beta chain was captured in a study of blood T cell repertoires in COVID-19 (dated by TCRdb to the early 2020s). About the full investigation: Samples from collaborators originated in the United States, Italy and Spain and spanned both the acute and convalescent phases of COVID-19. The material from the prospective study consisted of cDNA or gDNA derived from T cells, B-cell-depleted T cells, or PBMCs. Subjects who had been exposed to COVID-19, were actively infected with it, or had recovered from it provided the deeply sampled blood TCRbeta repertoires that made up the dataset. The repertoires were made available in a free public database intended to serve as a resource for research on the immune response to SARS-CoV-2. Samples came from the ongoing ImmuneRACE study (first 160 participants) plus 1,254 subjects from 6 global collaborators. Nearly every sample came with metadata listing a de-identified subject ID, COVID-19 status, age in years and sex. Where HLA class I and class II types were available, the types were taken from metadata supplied by the sample provider, not from assay-based typing.

As for this clone: Its antigen target is currently unknown. Base qualities are missing; no much larger clone stands one base away.

Ends trimmed: V by 3 bases, J by 7 bases; bases unmatched to a gene: 8. From the cysteine up to the phenylalanine, the CDR3 has a length of 15 residues. The sequence is cut down to CDR3 DNA, 45 bases in frame from base 1. Per the germline V gene, MNHNS is the CDR1 and SASEGT is the CDR2. TCRbeta CDR3 regions were amplified from genomic DNA using the immunoSEQ Assay, a bias-controlled multiplex PCR. The paper's data handling went like this. The number of nucleated cells in each sample was estimated from the amplification of reference gene primers within the assay. To quantify the absolute abundance of each unique TCRbeta CDR3 rearrangement, sequence reads were collapsed and filtered. For each sample, productive Simpson clonality was calculated as the square root of Simpson's diversity index over productive rearrangements. Imported from immuneACCESS, the table was reduced by TCRdb to in-frame sequences with V and J called. These copies leave out some clones; in studies compared against another copy, an unresolved V gene accounts for under half, and the cause of the remainder is not known. V and J calls and clone size are copied from that table; D and trimming were computed from the DNA. Present in this sample are a few hundred thousand clones, over 75% of which were seen just once. Of the sample, around 1.1% is held by the ten largest clones.

The research as a whole found: The amount of clinical and demographic metadata varied by source and participant and was provided uncurated.

Participants in the prospective study were aged about 18 to 100 years, lived in under 30 United States geographic areas, and enrolled through a virtual design. In the prospective study, cohorts were assigned on the basis of participant-reported clinical history obtained from a screening survey and a study questionnaire. Recovered participants in ImmuneRACE Cohort 3 were defined as having two consecutive negative NP/OP PCR tests, clearance from a healthcare professional, or resolution of symptoms. In the prospective study, whole blood, serum and a nasopharyngeal or oropharyngeal swab were collected from each participant by mobile phlebotomists. Additional blood draws and questionnaires over a roughly two-month period could optionally be provided by prospective study participants. Before DNA extraction, prospective study blood samples were shipped either frozen or at room temperature.

Sequenced sample: PBMCs or T cells enriched from blood (not recorded which). The TCR was taken from a young man who had recovered from COVID-19. In this chain, TRBV6-1 is recombined with TRBJ1-5; a stretch of 8 junction bases matches TRBD1. The nucleotide sequence reads as follows: TGTGCCAGCAGTGATTTTGCAGGGGGCGGCCAGCCCCAGCATTTT. Translated, this is CASSDFAGGGQPQHF.